This TCR beta chain was found in a study of T cell clonality in common variable immunodeficiency (dated by TCRdb to about 2015). The research as a whole found: Correlations of repertoire features with clinical complications were constrained by heterogeneity among patients within the CVID cohort. Fewer deletions and N-nucleotide insertions were reportedly observed in CVID TCRbeta sequences, and highly modified clones with 13 or more V deletions were reportedly absent from CVID TCRbeta sequences. TCRbeta clonality was higher in CVID subjects than in healthy controls (t-test p = 0.018), and the increase was most characteristic of about a third of subjects. According to the authors, figuring out what caused the increased clonality in CVID would require sequencing the repertoires of T cell subpopulations. Even though DNA input was equal, the average per sample came to about 81,820 unique sequences for controls compared with some 29,000 for CVID samples. CVID subjects shared fewer TCRbeta clones with each other than healthy controls did (p < 0.0001).

CVID samples and control samples contributed equivalent amounts of genomic DNA as sequencing input. For every sample, a 60 bp segment covering the rearranged TCRbeta CDR3 region was amplified and then sequenced. The immunoSEQ assay, a bias-corrected multiplex PCR with high-throughput sequencing, was employed for TCRbeta amplification. The paper's data handling went like this. Every unique nucleotide sequence counted as a clone and was annotated with V, D and J genes, copy number and frequency. Sequences were labeled productive if in frame, and non-productive if out of frame or containing stop codons. As previously described, clonality was computed from Shannon's entropy. The predicted amino acid sequences of productive clones were used to derive the mean CDR3 Kyte-Doolittle hydropathy. Using the R hclust function, scaled V gene usage was clustered hierarchically with Manhattan distance and complete linkage. Sharing of clones by CDR3 amino acid sequence was evaluated through resampling of 12 repertoires per group over 100 rounds. The repertoires were searched for 70 published EBV-specific TCRbeta sequences and a few hundred published CMV-specific TCRbeta sequences. Two CVID samples yielding fewer than 10,000 sequences were excluded from analysis, leaving 42 CVID repertoires. What TCRdb holds here is the immuneACCESS table cut down to in-frame rearrangements. Part of the clones is not present; checked against another copy, under half of the missing clones reflect an unresolved V gene, and the others are unexplained. V, J and clone size were drawn from that table, and D and trimming were deduced from the DNA. The table notes some 52,000 clones here, none of them singletons. 3% to 3.5% of the sample is in the top ten clones.

This clone was seen at least ten times. Its antigen remains undetermined. Predominantly Caucasian heritage was noted among both the CVID patients and the healthy controls. Heparinized peripheral whole blood samples of 5 to 8 ml were collected from each donor. TCRbeta CDR3 repertoires were sequenced from genomic DNA of adults with common variable immune deficiency (CVID) and healthy adult controls. A total of approximately 22 healthy adult volunteers (around 12 female and ten or so male; age range roughly 23 to 75 years, mean age about 33) were included in the control group. Diluted blood was density-centrifuged over Hypaque 1077 or Ficoll-Paque to isolate peripheral blood mononuclear cells. Genomic DNA was obtained from unsorted mononuclear cells through either Qiagen column purification or a centrifugation-based method. The TCR originated in a person aged 18 to 75 in good health. The sample comprised peripheral blood mononuclear cells.

The sequenced part of the CDR3 DNA is TGTGCCTGGAGTGTACAAGGGGGCACCGGGGAG. It codes for CAWSVQGGTGE. The CDR3, in full, reads CAWSVQGGTGELFF. The rearranged chain carries TRBV30 and TRBJ2-2, with TRBD1 as a weak D call on 6 bases. The sequenced fragment ends 3 residues before the CDR3 boundary, so the rest is inferred from the germline J gene. The germline V gene (reference sequence) supplies CDR1 GTSNPN and CDR2 SVGIG. V and J lose 0 bases and 4 bases, and a span of 9 bases separates them. Reading from cysteine to phenylalanine, the CDR3 counts 14 amino acids. The DNA covers only part of the CDR3, 33 bases in frame from base 1.